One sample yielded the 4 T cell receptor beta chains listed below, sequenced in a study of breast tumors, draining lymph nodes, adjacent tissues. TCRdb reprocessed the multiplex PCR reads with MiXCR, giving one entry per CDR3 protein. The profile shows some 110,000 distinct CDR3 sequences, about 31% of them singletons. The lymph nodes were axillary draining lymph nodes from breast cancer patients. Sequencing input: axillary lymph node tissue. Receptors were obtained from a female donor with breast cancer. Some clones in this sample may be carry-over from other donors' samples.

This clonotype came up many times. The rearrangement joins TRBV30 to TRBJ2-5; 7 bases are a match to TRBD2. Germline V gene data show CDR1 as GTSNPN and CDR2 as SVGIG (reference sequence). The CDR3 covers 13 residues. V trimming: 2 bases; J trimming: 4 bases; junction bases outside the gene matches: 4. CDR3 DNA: TGTGCCTGGAGTCCGCCTAGCGGAGAGACCCAGTACTTC. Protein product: CAWSPPSGETQYF.

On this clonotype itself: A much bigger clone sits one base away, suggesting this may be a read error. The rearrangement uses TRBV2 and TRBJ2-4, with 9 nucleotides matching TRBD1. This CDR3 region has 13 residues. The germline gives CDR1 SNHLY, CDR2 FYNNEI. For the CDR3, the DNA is TGTGCCAGGGCGGGACAGGGTCAAAACATTCGGTACTTC. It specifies CARAGQGQNIRYF.

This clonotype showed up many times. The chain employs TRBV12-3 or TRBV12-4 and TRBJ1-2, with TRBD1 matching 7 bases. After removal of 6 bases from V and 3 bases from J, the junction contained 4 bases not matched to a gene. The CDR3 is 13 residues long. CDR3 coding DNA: TGTGCCAGCAGCCCCGACAGGGACTATGGCTACACCTTC. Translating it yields CASSPDRDYGYTF.

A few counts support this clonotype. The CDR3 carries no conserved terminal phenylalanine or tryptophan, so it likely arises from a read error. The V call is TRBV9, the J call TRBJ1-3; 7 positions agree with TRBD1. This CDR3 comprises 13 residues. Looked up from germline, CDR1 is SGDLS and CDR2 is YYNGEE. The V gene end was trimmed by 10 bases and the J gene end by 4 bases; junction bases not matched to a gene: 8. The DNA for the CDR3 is TGTGCCGGCTCCGACAGGGTGGGAAACACCATATATCTT. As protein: CAGSDRVGNTIYL.